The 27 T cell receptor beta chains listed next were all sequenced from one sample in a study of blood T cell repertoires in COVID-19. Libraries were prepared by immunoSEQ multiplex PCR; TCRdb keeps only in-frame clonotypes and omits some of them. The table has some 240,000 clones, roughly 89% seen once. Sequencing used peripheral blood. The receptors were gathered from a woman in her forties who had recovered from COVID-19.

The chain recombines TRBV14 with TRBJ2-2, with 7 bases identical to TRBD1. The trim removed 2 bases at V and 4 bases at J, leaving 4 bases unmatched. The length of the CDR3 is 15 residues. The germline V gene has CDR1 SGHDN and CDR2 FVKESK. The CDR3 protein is CASSQLGQSTGELFF. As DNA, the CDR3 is TGTGCCAGCAGCCAATTGGGACAGAGCACCGGGGAGCTGTTTTTT.

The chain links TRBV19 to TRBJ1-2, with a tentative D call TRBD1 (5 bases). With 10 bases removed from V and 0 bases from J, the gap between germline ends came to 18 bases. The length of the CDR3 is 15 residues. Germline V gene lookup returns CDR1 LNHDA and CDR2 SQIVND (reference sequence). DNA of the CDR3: TGTGCCACCCGGGAAGGGGCGGGGGCTAACTATGGCTACACCTTC. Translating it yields CATREGAGANYGYTF.

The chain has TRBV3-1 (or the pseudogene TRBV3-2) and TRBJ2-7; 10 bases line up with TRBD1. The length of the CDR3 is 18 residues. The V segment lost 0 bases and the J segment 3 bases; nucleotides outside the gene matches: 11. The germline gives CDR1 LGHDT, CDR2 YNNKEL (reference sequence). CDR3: CASSQEVGGQGIIYEQYF. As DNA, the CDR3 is TGTGCCAGCAGCCAAGAAGTCGGGGGACAGGGGATAATCTACGAGCAGTACTTC.

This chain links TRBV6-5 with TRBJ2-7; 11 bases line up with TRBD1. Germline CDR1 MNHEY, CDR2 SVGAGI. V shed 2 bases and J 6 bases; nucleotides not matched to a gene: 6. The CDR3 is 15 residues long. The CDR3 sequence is CASSYTGTGGSEQYF. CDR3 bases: TGTGCCAGCAGTTACACTGGGACAGGGGGGAGCGAGCAGTACTTC.

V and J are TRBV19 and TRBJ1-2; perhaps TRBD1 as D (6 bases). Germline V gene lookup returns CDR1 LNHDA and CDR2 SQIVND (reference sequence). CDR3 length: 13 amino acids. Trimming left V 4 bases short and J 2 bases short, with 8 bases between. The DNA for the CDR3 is TGTGCCAGTAGTACTACAGGGAACTATGGCTACACCTTC. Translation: CASSTTGNYGYTF. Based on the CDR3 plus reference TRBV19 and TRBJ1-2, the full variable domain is DGGITQSPKYLFRKEGQNVTLSCEQNLNHDAMYWYRQDPGQGLRLIYYSQIVNDFQKGDIAEGYSVSREKKESFPLTVTSAQKNPTAFYLCASSTTGNYGYTFGSGTRLTVV.

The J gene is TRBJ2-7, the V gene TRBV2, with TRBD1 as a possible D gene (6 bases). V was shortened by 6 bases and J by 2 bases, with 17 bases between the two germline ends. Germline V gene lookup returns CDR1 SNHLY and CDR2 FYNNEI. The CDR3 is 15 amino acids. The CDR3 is CASSEWEGGTYEQYF. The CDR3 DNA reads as TGTGCCAGCAGCGAATGGGAAGGGGGAACCTACGAGCAGTACTTC. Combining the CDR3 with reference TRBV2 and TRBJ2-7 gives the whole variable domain EPEVTQTPSHQVTQMGQEVILRCVPISNHLYFYWYRQILGQKVEFLVSFYNNEISEKSEIFDDQFSVERPDGSNFTLKIRSTKLEDSAMYFCASSEWEGGTYEQYFGPGTRLTVT.

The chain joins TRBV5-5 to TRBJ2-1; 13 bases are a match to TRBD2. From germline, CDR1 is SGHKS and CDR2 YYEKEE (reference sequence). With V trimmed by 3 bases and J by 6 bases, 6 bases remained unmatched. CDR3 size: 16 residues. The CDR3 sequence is CASSSLAGGLSNEQFF. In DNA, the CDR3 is TGTGCCAGCAGCTCACTAGCGGGGGGGCTAAGCAATGAGCAGTTCTTC.

The CDR3 DNA reads as TGTGCCAGTAGTGCCACGGGGGATGAGCAGTTCTTC. This gives the protein CASSATGDEQFF. J is TRBJ2-1 and V is TRBV19; perhaps TRBD2 as D (6 bases). Germline V gives CDR1 LNHDA, CDR2 SQIVND (reference sequence). V was shortened by 5 bases and J by 8 bases, with 10 bases between the two germline ends. There are 12 residues in the CDR3.

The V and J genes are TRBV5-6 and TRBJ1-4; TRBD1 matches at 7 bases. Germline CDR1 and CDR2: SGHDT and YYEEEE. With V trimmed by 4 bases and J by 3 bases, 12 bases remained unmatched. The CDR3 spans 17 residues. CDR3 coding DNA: TGTGCCAGCAGCCCACCGGGACAGAGTCGGGCTAATGAAAAACTGTTTTTT. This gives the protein CASSPPGQSRANEKLFF.

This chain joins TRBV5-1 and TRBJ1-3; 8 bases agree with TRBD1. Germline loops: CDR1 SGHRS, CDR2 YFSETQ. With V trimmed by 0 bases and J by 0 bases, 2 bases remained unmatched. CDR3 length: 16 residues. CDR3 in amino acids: CASSLDRGDSGNTIYF. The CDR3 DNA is TGCGCCAGCAGCTTGGACAGGGGGGACTCTGGAAACACCATATATTTT.

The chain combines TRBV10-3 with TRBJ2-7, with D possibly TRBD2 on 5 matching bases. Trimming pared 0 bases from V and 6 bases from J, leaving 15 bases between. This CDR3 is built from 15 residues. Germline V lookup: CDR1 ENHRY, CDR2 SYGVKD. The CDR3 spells CAISESMRRSGEQYF. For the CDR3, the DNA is TGTGCCATCAGTGAGTCGATGCGGAGGAGTGGCGAGCAGTACTTC.

The CDR3 bases are TGTGCCAGCAGCTTAGCCTTCGAGGGCCACAATGAGCAGTTCTTC. Protein: CASSLAFEGHNEQFF. The chain combines TRBV11-2 with TRBJ2-1; TRBD2 might be the D (5 bases). There are 15 residues in the CDR3. Per germline, CDR1 SGHAT and CDR2 FQNNGV. V was cut by 1 base and J by 5 bases, with 12 bases left in between.

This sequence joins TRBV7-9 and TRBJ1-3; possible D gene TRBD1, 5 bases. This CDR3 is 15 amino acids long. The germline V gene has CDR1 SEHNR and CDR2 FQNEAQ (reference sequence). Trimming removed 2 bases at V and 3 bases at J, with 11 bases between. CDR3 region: CASSLYRTSGNTIYF. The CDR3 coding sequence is TGTGCCAGCAGCTTATACAGGACCAGTGGAAACACCATATATTTT.

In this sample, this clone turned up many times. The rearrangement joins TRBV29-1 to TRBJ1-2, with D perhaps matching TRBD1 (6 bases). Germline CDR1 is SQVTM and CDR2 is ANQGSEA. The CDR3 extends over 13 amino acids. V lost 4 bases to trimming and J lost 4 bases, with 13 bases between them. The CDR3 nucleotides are TGCAGCGTTGCGACAGGCGATGTCTATGGCTACACCTTC. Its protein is CSVATGDVYGYTF.

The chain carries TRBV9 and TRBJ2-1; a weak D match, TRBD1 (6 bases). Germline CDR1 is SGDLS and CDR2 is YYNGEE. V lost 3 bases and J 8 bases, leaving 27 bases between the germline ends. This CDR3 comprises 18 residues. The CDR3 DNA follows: TGTGCCAGCAGCGACCCCTACCGAGGGCGGACCAGGGGCCATGAGCAGTTCTTC. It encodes CASSDPYRGRTRGHEQFF. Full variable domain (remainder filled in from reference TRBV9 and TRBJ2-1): DSGVTQTPKHLITATGQRVTLRCSPRSGDLSVYWYQQSLDQGLQFLIQYYNGEERAKGNILERFSAQQFPDLHSELNLSSLELGDSALYFCASSDPYRGRTRGHEQFFGPGTRLTVL.

The DNA of the CDR3 is TGTGCCAGCAGCTTAGCGCCGGTAAACTCTGGAAACACCATATATTTT. Amino acid sequence: CASSLAPVNSGNTIYF. The V gene is TRBV7-2, the J gene TRBJ1-3; D unresolved. Germline V gives CDR1 SGHTA, CDR2 FQGNSA. Deletions cut 0 bases from V and 0 bases from J, with 9 bases between. The CDR3 extends over 16 amino acids.

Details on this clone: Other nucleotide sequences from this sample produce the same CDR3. The CDR3 protein is CSVAGQGTDTQYF. The CDR3 DNA reads as TGCAGCGTCGCGGGACAGGGTACAGATACGCAGTATTTT. The chain employs TRBV29-1 and TRBJ2-3, with TRBD1 matching 9 bases. The CDR3 is made up of 13 amino acids. CDR1 is SQVTM, CDR2 ANQGSEA, per germline. V was clipped by 6 bases and J by 3 bases; unmatched bases: 4.

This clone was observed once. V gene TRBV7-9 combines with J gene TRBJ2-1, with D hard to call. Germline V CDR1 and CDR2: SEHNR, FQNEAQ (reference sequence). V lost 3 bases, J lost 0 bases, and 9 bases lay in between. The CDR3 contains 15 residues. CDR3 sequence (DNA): TGTGCCAGCAGCTTTGTTGAGAGCTCCTACAATGAGCAGTTCTTC. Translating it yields CASSFVESSYNEQFF.

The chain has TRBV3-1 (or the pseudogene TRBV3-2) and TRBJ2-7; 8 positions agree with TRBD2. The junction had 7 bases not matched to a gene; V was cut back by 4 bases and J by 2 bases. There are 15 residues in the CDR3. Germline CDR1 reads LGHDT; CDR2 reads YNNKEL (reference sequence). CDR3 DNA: TGTGCCAGCAGCCCCCGGCGCGGGGGGCCCTACGAGCAGTACTTC. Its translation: CASSPRRGGPYEQYF.

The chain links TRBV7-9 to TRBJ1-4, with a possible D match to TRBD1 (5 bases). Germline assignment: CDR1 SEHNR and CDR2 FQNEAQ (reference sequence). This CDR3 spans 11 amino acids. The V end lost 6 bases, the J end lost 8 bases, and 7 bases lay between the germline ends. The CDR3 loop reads CASRKGEKLFF. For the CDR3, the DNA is TGTGCCAGCAGAAAGGGGGAAAAACTGTTTTTT.

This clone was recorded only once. The CDR3 sequence is CASSIQGNEQFF. The DNA of the CDR3 is TGTGCCAGTAGTATACAGGGGAATGAGCAGTTCTTC. The chain recombines TRBV19 with TRBJ2-1, with a possible D match to TRBD1 (6 bases). Per the germline V gene, CDR1 is LNHDA and CDR2 is SQIVND (reference sequence). The CDR3 consists of 12 residues. Trimming shortened V by 2 bases and J by 7 bases, and 6 bases separated the two germline ends.

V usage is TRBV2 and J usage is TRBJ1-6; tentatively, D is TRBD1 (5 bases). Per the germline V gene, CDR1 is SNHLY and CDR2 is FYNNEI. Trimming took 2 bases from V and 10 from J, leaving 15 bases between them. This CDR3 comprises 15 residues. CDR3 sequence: CASSENTGPRSPLHF. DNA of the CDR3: TGTGCCAGCAGTGAAAATACAGGACCGCGGTCACCCCTCCACTTT.

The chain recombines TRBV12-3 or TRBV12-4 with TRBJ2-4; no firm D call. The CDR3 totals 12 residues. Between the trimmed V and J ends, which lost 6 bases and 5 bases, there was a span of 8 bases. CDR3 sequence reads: CASSNTENIQYF. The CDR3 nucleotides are TGTGCCAGCAGCAATACAGAAAACATTCAGTACTTC.

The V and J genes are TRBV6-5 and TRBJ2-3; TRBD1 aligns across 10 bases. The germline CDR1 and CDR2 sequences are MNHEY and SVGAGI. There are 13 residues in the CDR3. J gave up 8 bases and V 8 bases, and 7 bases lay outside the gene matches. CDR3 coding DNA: TGTGCCAGCCTGGACAGGGGGACGGCTACGCAGTATTTT. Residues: CASLDRGTATQYF.

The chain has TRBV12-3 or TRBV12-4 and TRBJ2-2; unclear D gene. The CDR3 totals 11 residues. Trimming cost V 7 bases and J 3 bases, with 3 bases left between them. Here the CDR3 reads CASTYTGELFF. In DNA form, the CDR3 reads TGTGCCAGCACCTACACCGGGGAGCTGTTTTTT.

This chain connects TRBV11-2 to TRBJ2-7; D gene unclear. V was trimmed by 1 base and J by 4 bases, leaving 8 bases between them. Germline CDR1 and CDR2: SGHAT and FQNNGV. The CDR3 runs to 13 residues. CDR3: CASSLGLRYEQYF. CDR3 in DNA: TGTGCCAGCAGCTTAGGTCTCAGGTACGAGCAGTACTTC. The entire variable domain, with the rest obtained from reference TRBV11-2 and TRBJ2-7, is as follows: EAGVAQSPRYKIIEKRQSVAFWCNPISGHATLYWYQQILGQGPKLLIQFQNNGVVDDSQLPKDRFSAERLKGVDSTLKIQPAKLEDSAVYLCASSLGLRYEQYFGPGTRLTVT.

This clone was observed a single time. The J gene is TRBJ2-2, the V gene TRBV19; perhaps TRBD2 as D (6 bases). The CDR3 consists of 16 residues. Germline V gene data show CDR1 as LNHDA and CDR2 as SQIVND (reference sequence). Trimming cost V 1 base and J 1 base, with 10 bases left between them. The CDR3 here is CASSIGGGRNTGELFF. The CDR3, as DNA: TGTGCCAGTAGTATAGGAGGAGGGAGGAACACCGGGGAGCTGTTTTTT. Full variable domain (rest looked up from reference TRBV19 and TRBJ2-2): DGGITQSPKYLFRKEGQNVTLSCEQNLNHDAMYWYRQDPGQGLRLIYYSQIVNDFQKGDIAEGYSVSREKKESFPLTVTSAQKNPTAFYLCASSIGGGRNTGELFFGEGSRLTVL.